The clone carrying this T cell receptor beta chain was seen a few times. Profiling relied on immunoSEQ multiplex PCR, and the TCRdb table lists in-frame clones only, not all of them. The table lists about 100,000 clones, roughly 90% of them singletons, with about 1.8% in the top ten. Germline CDR1 SGHRS, CDR2 YFSETQ. V lost 0 bases to trimming and J lost 4 bases; unmatched junction nucleotides: 8. The CDR3 spans 16 residues. The entry originates in a study of T cell responses to AZD1222 COVID-19 vaccine. Study information: Timing groups of about 4 and about 12 weeks for second doses were pooled.

This clonotype was sampled from an adult in good health. The rearrangement links TRBV5-1 to TRBJ2-7, with TRBD2 matching over 9 bases. Material: peripheral blood, obtained on day 0 of AZD1222 vaccination. The CDR3 is CASSLDPGTSLYEQYF. CDR3 in DNA: TGCGCCAGCAGCTTGGATCCCGGGACTAGCTTATACGAGCAGTACTTC. The complete variable domain, with remaining parts taken from reference TRBV5-1 and TRBJ2-7, reads KAGVTQTPRYLIKTRGQQVTLSCSPISGHRSVSWYQQTPGQGLQFLFEYFSETQRNKGNFPGRFSGRQFSNSRSEMNVSTLELGDSALYLCASSLDPGTSLYEQYFGPGTRLTVT.